What follows are 6 T cell receptor beta chains derived from one specimen sequenced in a study of T cell responses to AZD1222 COVID-19 vaccine. Repertoires were generated with immunoSEQ multiplex PCR, while TCRdb's copy carries only in-frame clones and drops some. The data contain some 80,000 clones, more than 60% of them singletons. Source: peripheral blood, taken 28 days after the second dose of the MenACWY control vaccine. Source of these receptors: an adult who received the MenACWY meningococcal vaccine as a control.

J is TRBJ2-6 and V is TRBV19; D may be TRBD2 (6 bases). Germline values: CDR1 LNHDA, CDR2 SQIVND (reference sequence). The V and J ends lost 3 bases and 1 base respectively, with 10 bases between them. CDR3 size: 16 residues. CDR3 nucleotide sequence: TGTGCCAGTAGTATCGAGCTAGCGTCTGGGGCCAACGTCCTGACTTTC. Translation gives CASSIELASGANVLTF.

The chain is built from TRBV2 and TRBJ1-5; the match to TRBD1 covers 8 bases. The germline V gene has CDR1 SNHLY and CDR2 FYNNEI. The CDR3 consists of 15 residues. V trimming: 5 bases; J trimming: 2 bases; junction bases outside the gene matches: 5. CDR3 amino acids: CASSTTGGGNQPQHF. The CDR3 DNA sequence: TGTGCCAGCAGTACAACAGGGGGAGGCAATCAGCCCCAGCATTTT.

The chain carries TRBV30 and TRBJ1-1; TRBD1 matches 7 bases. V dropped 1 base and J dropped 3; count of bases not matched to a gene: 11. The CDR3 totals 16 residues. From germline, CDR1 is GTSNPN and CDR2 SVGIG (reference sequence). The CDR3 sequence is CAWSDDRVSLDTEAFF. CDR3 coding DNA: TGTGCCTGGAGTGACGACAGGGTCTCCCTGGACACTGAAGCTTTCTTT. The whole variable domain, remainder taken from reference TRBV30 and TRBJ1-1, is SQTIHQWPATLVQPVGSPLSLECTVEGTSNPNLYWYRQAAGRGLQLLFYSVGIGQISSEVPQNLSASRPQDRQFILSSKKLLLSDSGFYLCAWSDDRVSLDTEAFFGQGTRLTVV.

The chain has TRBV5-1 and TRBJ2-2; a weak D match, TRBD2 (6 bases). The CDR3 covers 15 residues. V was cut by 4 bases and J by 4 bases, with 14 bases left in between. Per the germline V gene, CDR1 is SGHRS and CDR2 is YFSETQ. Here the CDR3 reads CASSLLHSGTGELFF. CDR3 nucleotide sequence: TGCGCCAGCAGCCTGCTCCATAGCGGCACCGGGGAGCTGTTTTTT.

The gene calls are TRBV3-1 (or the pseudogene TRBV3-2) and TRBJ1-6; D is unresolved. Germline loops: CDR1 LGHDT, CDR2 YNNKEL (reference sequence). Trimming left V 0 bases short and J 6 bases short, with 6 bases between. The CDR3 runs to 14 residues. The CDR3 loop reads CASSQDYGNSPLHF. CDR3 DNA: TGTGCCAGCAGCCAAGATTATGGTAATTCACCCCTCCACTTT.

The V gene is TRBV6-2 or TRBV6-3, the J gene TRBJ2-3, with a weak D call TRBD2 (6 bases). The ends were cut back, 4 bases at V and 3 bases at J, with 14 bases in the middle. The length of the CDR3 is 15 residues. From germline, CDR1 is MNHEY and CDR2 SVGEGT. The DNA for the CDR3 is TGTGCCAGCAGTTCACGGGGGAGGAGAACAGATACGCAGTATTTT. It translates to CASSSRGRRTDTQYF.